The 5 T cell receptor beta chains reported below all come from one sample, sequenced in a study of CD8 T cells in Susac syndrome. Random hexamers served to reverse transcribe about 0.5 to 1 ug RNA. TCRdb recomputed calls from the immunoSEQ multiplex PCR reads with MiXCR, one row per CDR3 protein. The sample includes approximately 190,000 distinct CDR3 sequences, approximately 94% of them seen just once. Sequenced sample: CD4+ T cells from PBMCs. These TCRs come from a human donor with Susac syndrome.

The rearrangement links TRBV30 to TRBJ2-6; 8 positions agree with TRBD2. This CDR3 is 16 amino acids long. Germline-derived CDR1 and CDR2 are GTSNPN and SVGIG (reference sequence). The ends lost 4 bases at V and 1 base at J; junction bases unmatched: 6. CDR3 coding DNA: TGTGCCTGGATGGGACGGGGGGGTTCTGGGGCCAACGTCCTGACTTTC. Residues: CAWMGRGGSGANVLTF.

J is TRBJ2-7 and V is TRBV5-1; the match to TRBD1 covers 10 bases. V trimming: 0 bases; J trimming: 5 bases; junction bases outside the gene matches: 8. The CDR3 has 16 amino acids. Germline loops: CDR1 SGHRS, CDR2 YFSETQ. The CDR3 DNA reads TGCGCCAGCAGCTTGGTCCCGACAGGGGGCGGTGACGAGCAGTACTTC. Translated, it gives CASSLVPTGGGDEQYF.

The chain recombines TRBV3-1 with TRBJ2-7, with a possible D match to TRBD1 (5 bases). This CDR3 is built from 12 residues. The V end was cut by 3 bases, the J end by 4 bases, with 7 bases between. CDR1 is LGHDT, CDR2 YNNKEL, per germline (reference sequence). Here the CDR3 DNA reads TGTGCCAGCAGCCAGACAGAGTACGAGCAGTACTTC. This sequence encodes CASSQTEYEQYF.

The V gene is TRBV6-5, the J gene TRBJ1-1, with D possibly TRBD1 on 6 matching bases. The germline V gene has CDR1 MNHEY and CDR2 SVGAGI. The length of the CDR3 is 15 residues. The V and J ends lost 2 bases and 5 bases respectively, with 15 bases between them. This CDR3 is CASSYGTSTGTEAFF. The CDR3, as DNA: TGTGCCAGCAGTTACGGAACCTCTACAGGGACTGAAGCTTTCTTT.

This clonotype was counted a single time. The chain couples TRBV29-1 to TRBJ2-1; 8 bases map to TRBD1. Trimming at V came to 6 bases and at J to 5 bases, leaving 9 bases not matched to a gene. The CDR3 is 14 residues long. Germline loops: CDR1 SQVTM, CDR2 ANQGSEA. CDR3 nucleotides: TGCAGCGTCGCACGGACAGGGTCCCACAATGAGCAGTTCTTC. It is translated as CSVARTGSHNEQFF.